One and the same sample provided the 9 T cell receptor beta chains below, sequenced in a study of blood T cell repertoires in COVID-19 (dated by TCRdb to 2018 to 2021). The library relied on the immunoSEQ multiplex PCR assay. TCRdb mirrors the immuneACCESS table, restricted to in-frame sequences. Some clones are absent from its copies; in checked studies, under half trace to an unresolved V gene, and the reason for the others is unknown. The sample profile shows some 320,000 clones; less than 85% of them were found once. Around 1.9% of the sample goes to the ten largest clones. Sequenced sample: PBMCs or T cells enriched from blood (not recorded which). The receptors originated from a young woman who had been exposed to COVID-19.

V and J are TRBV7-8 and TRBJ1-6, with TRBD1 identical over 8 bases. The CDR3 is made up of 14 amino acids. After removal of 2 bases from V and 10 bases from J, the junction contained 4 bases not matched to a gene. CDR1 and CDR2 from the germline V gene are SGHVS and FQNEAQ. This CDR3 reads CASSLRQGASPLHF. CDR3 sequence (DNA): TGTGCCAGCAGCTTACGGCAGGGGGCCTCACCCCTCCACTTT.

This rearrangement joins TRBV28 to TRBJ2-7; D is possibly TRBD2 (5 bases). CDR1 and CDR2 from the germline V gene are MDHEN and SYDVKM. This CDR3 has 15 residues. V was clipped by 7 bases and J by 0 bases, with 16 bases between them. DNA for the CDR3: TGTGCCAGCAAATCGTCTGGACTTAGCTCCTACGAGCAGTACTTC. This encodes CASKSSGLSSYEQYF.

The table lists this clone with a count of one. This chain links TRBV19 with TRBJ2-7, with 12 bases identical to TRBD2. The V gene's germline CDR1 is LNHDA and CDR2 SQIVND (reference sequence). J gave up 3 bases and V 5 bases, and 11 bases lay outside the gene matches. The length of the CDR3 is 17 residues. The CDR3 bases are TGTGCCAGTAGTGTGACTAGCGGGGGACCTTTATACTACGAGCAGTACTTC. Translation gives CASSVTSGGPLYYEQYF.

This clone has ten or more counts. The V call is TRBV2, the J call TRBJ2-1; 10 nucleotides line up with TRBD2. With 5 bases clipped from V and 6 bases from J, the junction kept 10 bases outside the gene matches. The length of the CDR3 is 16 residues. The germline gives CDR1 SNHLY, CDR2 FYNNEI. CDR3 coding DNA: TGTGCCAGCAGTCCCCTAACTAGCGGGACCCGCAATGAGCAGTTCTTC. Its translation: CASSPLTSGTRNEQFF.

The gene calls are TRBV4-1 and TRBJ1-2; D is ambiguous. Germline values: CDR1 MGHRA, CDR2 YSYEKL. The CDR3 has 16 amino acids. V lost 0 bases, J lost 1 base, and 12 bases lay in between. CDR3 sequence (DNA): TGCGCCAGCAGCCAAGAGGTACCAAACAGTAACTATGGCTACACCTTC. This codes for CASSQEVPNSNYGYTF.

The rearrangement uses TRBV28 and TRBJ2-2, with D perhaps TRBD1 (6 bases). The CDR3 covers 14 residues. V was shortened by 8 bases and J by 4 bases, with 14 bases between the two germline ends. CDR1 MDHEN and CDR2 SYDVKM come from the germline V gene. Written as DNA, the CDR3 is TGTGCCAGCCTGCCGGGACAACTCACCGGGGAGCTGTTTTTT. As protein: CASLPGQLTGELFF.

The chain recombines TRBV10-3 with TRBJ2-5, with 13 bases identical to TRBD2. The CDR3 spans 19 residues. V lost 1 base, J lost 1 base, and 9 bases stayed unmatched. Germline loops: CDR1 ENHRY, CDR2 SYGVKD. CDR3 residues: CAISELRLAGGALQETQYF. The DNA for the CDR3 is TGTGCCATCAGTGAGTTACGACTAGCGGGGGGTGCCCTCCAAGAGACCCAGTACTTC.

V usage is TRBV24-1 and J usage is TRBJ2-7, with D unresolved. V was shortened by 4 bases and J by 4 bases, with 4 bases between the two germline ends. The CDR3 contains 11 residues. Germline assignment: CDR1 KGHDR and CDR2 SFDVKD. In DNA, the CDR3 is TGTGCCACCAGTGACTATTACGAGCAGTACTTC. This codes for CATSDYYEQYF.

This clone appeared a single time. DNA of the CDR3: TGTGCCTGGAAAGGGCTTGGGAGTGGAAACACCATATATTTT. Translation: CAWKGLGSGNTIYF. The chain has TRBV30 and TRBJ1-3, with D unclear. Germline-derived CDR1 and CDR2 are GTSNPN and SVGIG (reference sequence). V lost 4 bases to trimming and J lost 3 bases, with 13 bases between them. The CDR3 contains 14 residues.